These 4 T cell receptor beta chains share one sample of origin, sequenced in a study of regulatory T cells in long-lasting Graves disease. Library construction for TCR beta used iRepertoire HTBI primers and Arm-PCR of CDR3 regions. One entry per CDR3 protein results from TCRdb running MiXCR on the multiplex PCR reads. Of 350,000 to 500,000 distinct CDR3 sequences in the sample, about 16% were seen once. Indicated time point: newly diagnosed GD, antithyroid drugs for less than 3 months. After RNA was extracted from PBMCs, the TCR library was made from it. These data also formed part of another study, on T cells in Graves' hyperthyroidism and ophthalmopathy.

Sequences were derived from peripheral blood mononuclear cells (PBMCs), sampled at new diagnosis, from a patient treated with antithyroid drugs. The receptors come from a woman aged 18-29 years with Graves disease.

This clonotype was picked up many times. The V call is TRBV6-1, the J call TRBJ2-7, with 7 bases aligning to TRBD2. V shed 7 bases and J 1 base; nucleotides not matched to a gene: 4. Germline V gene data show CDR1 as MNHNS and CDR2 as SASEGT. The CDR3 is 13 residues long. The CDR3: CASKTAGSYEQYF. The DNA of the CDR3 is TGTGCCAGCAAGACAGCGGGGTCCTACGAGCAGTACTTC.

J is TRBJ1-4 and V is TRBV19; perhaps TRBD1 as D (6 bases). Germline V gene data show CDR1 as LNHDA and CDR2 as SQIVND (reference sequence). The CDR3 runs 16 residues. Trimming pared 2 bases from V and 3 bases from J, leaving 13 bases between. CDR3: CASSIPSGHSNEKLFF. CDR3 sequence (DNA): TGTGCCAGTAGTATACCGTCGGGACACTCTAATGAAAAACTGTTTTTT.

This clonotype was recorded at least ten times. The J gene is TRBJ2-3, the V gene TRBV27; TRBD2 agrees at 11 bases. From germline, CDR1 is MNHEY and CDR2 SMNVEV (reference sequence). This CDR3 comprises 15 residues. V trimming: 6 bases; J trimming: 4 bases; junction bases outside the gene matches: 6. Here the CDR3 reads CASSLLAGVSDTQYF. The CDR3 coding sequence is TGTGCCAGCAGCTTACTAGCGGGAGTCTCAGATACGCAGTATTTT.

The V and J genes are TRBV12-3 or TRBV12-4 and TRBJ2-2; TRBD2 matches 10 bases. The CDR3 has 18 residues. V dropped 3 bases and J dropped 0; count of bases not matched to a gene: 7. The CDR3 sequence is CASSFPRLAGANTGELFF. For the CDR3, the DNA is TGTGCCAGCAGTTTCCCACGACTAGCGGGCGCGAACACCGGGGAGCTGTTTTTT.